A single sample is the source of the 3 T cell receptor beta chains below, sequenced in a study of T-cell memory formation after mild COVID-19. One entry per CDR3 protein, called by TCRdb with MiXCR from the 5' RACE reads. The sample consists of fewer than 60,000 distinct CDR3 sequences, roughly 26% of them appearing once. Sequenced input: PBMCs or a T cell subset sorted from them (not recorded which). All receptors come from a young man who had mild COVID-19 (a few samples of this study predate the infection). Cell type and time point are not known.

V and J are TRBV5-1 and TRBJ2-7; tentatively, D is TRBD2 (6 bases). Germline-derived CDR1 and CDR2 are SGHRS and YFSETQ. V gave up 4 bases and J gave up 2 bases, with 13 bases separating them. The CDR3 length is 14 residues. CDR3 DNA sequence: TGCGCCAGCAGCCTTCGGGGGACCACCTACGAGCAGTACTTC. Translated: CASSLRGTTYEQYF. Drawing the rest from reference TRBV5-1 and TRBJ2-7, the complete variable domain is KAGVTQTPRYLIKTRGQQVTLSCSPISGHRSVSWYQQTPGQGLQFLFEYFSETQRNKGNFPGRFSGRQFSNSRSEMNVSTLELGDSALYLCASSLRGTTYEQYFGPGTRLTVT.

The V call is TRBV5-1, the J call TRBJ2-7; D is perhaps TRBD1 or TRBD2 (5 bases each). CDR1 is SGHRS and CDR2 is YFSETQ in the germline V gene. The CDR3 consists of 17 residues. The ends were cut back, 4 bases at V and 2 bases at J, with 22 bases in the middle. DNA for the CDR3: TGCGCCAGCAGCCTCGGGGTGGGGGAAACAGACCCCTACGAGCAGTACGTC. This gives the protein CASSLGVGETDPYEQYV.

V is TRBV19 and J is TRBJ2-7, with 9 bases that match TRBD1. Trimming removed 5 bases from V and 3 bases from J; junction bases left unmatched: 8. Germline CDR1 LNHDA, CDR2 SQIVND (reference sequence). This CDR3 has 15 residues. In nucleotides, the CDR3 is TGTGCCAGTAGTGCGACCGGGACAGGGTTCTACGAGCAGTACGTC. Protein sequence: CASSATGTGFYEQYV.